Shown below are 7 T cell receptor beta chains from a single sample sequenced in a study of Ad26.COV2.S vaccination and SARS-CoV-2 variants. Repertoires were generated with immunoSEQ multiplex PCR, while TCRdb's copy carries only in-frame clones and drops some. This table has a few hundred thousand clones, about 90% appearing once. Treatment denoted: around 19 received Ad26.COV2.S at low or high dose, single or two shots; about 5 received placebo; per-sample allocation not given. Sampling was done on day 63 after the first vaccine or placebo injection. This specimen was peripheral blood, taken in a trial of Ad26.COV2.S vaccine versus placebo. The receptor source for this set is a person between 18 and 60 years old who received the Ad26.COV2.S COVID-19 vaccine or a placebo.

CDR3 nucleotides: TGCGCCAGCAGCTCGACAGGGGACCCCACAGATACGCAGTATTTT. As protein: CASSSTGDPTDTQYF. This chain uses TRBV5-1 with TRBJ2-3, with 8 bases that match TRBD1. V lost 3 bases and J lost 2; bases outside the gene matches: 5. Germline values: CDR1 SGHRS, CDR2 YFSETQ. This CDR3 region has 15 residues.

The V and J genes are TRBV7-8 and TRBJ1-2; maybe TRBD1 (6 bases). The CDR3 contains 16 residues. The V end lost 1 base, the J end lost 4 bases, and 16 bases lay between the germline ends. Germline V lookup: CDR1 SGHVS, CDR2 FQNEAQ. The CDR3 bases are TGTGCCAGCAGCTTAGATTATGCAGGGGCCGCCTATGGCTACACCTTC. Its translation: CASSLDYAGAAYGYTF.

The CDR3 DNA reads TGTGCCAGCAGCCAAGGGGACGCTCAGATGAACACTGAAGCTTTCTTT. It specifies CASSQGDAQMNTEAFF. This sequence joins TRBV3-1 (or the pseudogene TRBV3-2) and TRBJ1-1; D is perhaps TRBD1 (5 bases). Per the germline V gene, CDR1 is LGHDT and CDR2 is YNNKEL (reference sequence). The germline V and J ends were trimmed by 1 base and 0 bases, with 12 bases remaining between them. The CDR3 is 16 residues long.

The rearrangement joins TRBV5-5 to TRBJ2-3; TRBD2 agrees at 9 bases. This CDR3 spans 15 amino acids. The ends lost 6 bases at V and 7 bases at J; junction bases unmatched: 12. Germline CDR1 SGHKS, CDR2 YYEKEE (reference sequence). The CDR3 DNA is TGTGCCAGCAACGTGGGCGGGGGGGCGGCCTATACGCAGTATTTT. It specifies CASNVGGGAAYTQYF.

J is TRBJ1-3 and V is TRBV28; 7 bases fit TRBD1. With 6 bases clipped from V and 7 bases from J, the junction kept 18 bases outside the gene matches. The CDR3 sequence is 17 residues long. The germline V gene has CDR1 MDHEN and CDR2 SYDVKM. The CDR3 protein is CASSPPRQGRSRNTIYF. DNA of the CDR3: TGTGCCAGCAGCCCACCGCGACAGGGCCGGTCTAGGAACACCATATATTTT. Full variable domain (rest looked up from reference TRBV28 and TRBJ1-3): DVKVTQSSRYLVKRTGEKVFLECVQDMDHENMFWYRQDPGLGLRLIYFSYDVKMKEKGDIPEGYSVSREKKERFSLILESASTNQTSMYLCASSPPRQGRSRNTIYFGEGSWLTVV.

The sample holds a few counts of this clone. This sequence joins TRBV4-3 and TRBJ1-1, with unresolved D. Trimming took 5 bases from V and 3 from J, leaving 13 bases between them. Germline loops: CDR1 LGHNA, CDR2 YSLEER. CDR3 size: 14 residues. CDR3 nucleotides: TGCGCCAGCAGCTATACGACCCCCTACACTGAAGCTTTCTTT. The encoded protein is CASSYTTPYTEAFF.

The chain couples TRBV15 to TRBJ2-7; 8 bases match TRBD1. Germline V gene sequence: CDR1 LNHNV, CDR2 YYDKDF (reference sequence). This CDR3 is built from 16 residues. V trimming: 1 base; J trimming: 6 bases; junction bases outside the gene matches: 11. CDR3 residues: CATSRGLSGTGGEQYF. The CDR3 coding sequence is TGTGCCACCAGCAGAGGGTTATCCGGGACAGGTGGCGAGCAGTACTTC.